This record concerns one TCR beta chain sequence. No antigen is known for it. No base qualities exist here, and no much larger clone lies one base off it. The germline V gene (reference sequence) yields LNHDA for CDR1 and SQIVND for CDR2. The V end loses 0 bases and the J end loses 5 bases, and a stretch of 17 bases separates them. The CDR3 starts with the cysteine, ends with the phenylalanine, and has 17 residues. Of the read, only the CDR3 DNA is kept; its 51 bases are in frame from base 1. CD8 naive samples consisted of CD45RO-negative cells that were positively selected for CCR7, yielding a CD45RA+CCR7+ population without TemRA cells. Donors were healthy HIV-negative adults with no recently reported acute infections or vaccinations. All donors were Caucasian adults living in Nashville, Tennessee, USA. Blood was collected by leukapheresis, and PBMCs were isolated by Ficoll-Histopaque density gradient centrifugation and then cryopreserved in liquid nitrogen vapor phase. Purity and quantity of every magnetically sorted T cell population were checked by analytical flow cytometry. From each sorted fraction, genomic DNA was isolated and quantified by UV absorbance on a Nanodrop 2000c.

The sample originates from a study of shared clonotypes between healthy human individuals (dated by TCRdb to 2019 to 2021). For context, the study as a whole: The cohort included a few men and a couple of women between 18 and 49 years of age. To estimate repertoire size and how much clonotypes are shared between individuals, the study performed deep sequencing of blood TCR repertoires from roughly five healthy adults. To increase sequencing depth and limit assay-specific biases, TCR repertoire library preparation and sequencing were carried out by different laboratories using diverse techniques. For each donor, CD4 naive and CD4 memory were each run on three plates, CD8 naive on two plates, and CD8 memory on one plate. Leukapheresis yielded between about 0.94 and 9 billion PBMCs per donor. Summary of the overall study and its limitations: Across a few donors, around 5.4% of naive CD4, over 3% of naive CD8, roughly 2.3% of memory CD4, and under 0.45% of memory CD8 clonotypes were shared. Even with the large sequencing depth, rarefaction of the sorted-subset datasets indicated that sequencing was incomplete. Pairwise subsampling indicated that sequencing depth was expected to affect the degree of clonotype sharing among donors. Higher generation probabilities were observed for clonotypes shared by all four sorted-subset donors than for non-shared clonotypes. Sampling was limited to blood, and TCR repertoires in tissue likely differ from TCR repertoires in blood. Estimated clonotype richness was generally larger for naive than for memory subsets. Because the study included only a small number of donors, the genetic and exposure-history diversity represented was limited.

Using the deep immunoSEQ assay, multiplex PCR amplified TCR CDR3 regions from genomic DNA. For each cell subset, the extracted genomic DNA was distributed evenly across all wells of several immunoSEQ 96-well plates, and each plate served as one replicate. For sorted subsets, each replicate PCR was loaded with 200 ng genomic DNA, equivalent to some 27,000 T cell genomes. Purified libraries were measured with a Qubit 3.0 fluorometer, size-checked on a Bioanalyzer 2100, and measured again with the KAPA Library Quantification kit. Each immunoSEQ 96-well plate was sequenced on its own single-read 150-cycle Illumina NextSeq 550 flow cell. In the paper's pipeline: Because the immunoSEQ output held only junctional sequences and lacked quality scores, the filtering could not match the filtering applied to full-length reads. Sequences were annotated with PyIR, a Python wrapper for IgBLAST v1.9, using IMGT germline references to assign V/J genes and CDR3. Any read was removed if the V/J assignment was weak (E-value above 1e-6), the CDR3 was missing, or the read contained stop codons, out-of-frame junctions, or ambiguous translated residues. V3J clonotypes were defined by identical inferred V gene, J gene, and CDR3 amino acid sequence. The percentage overlap between two repertoires was calculated by dividing the number of shared unique clonotypes by the size of the smaller repertoire. Richness of each repertoire was evaluated using RTK rarefaction, the Chao1 estimator, and Recon v2.1 estimates of unobserved clonotypes. For all TCRbeta clonotypes obtained by the gDNA method from a handful of donors, generation probabilities were computed with OLGA. TCRdb mirrors the immuneACCESS table, restricted to in-frame sequences. Some clones are absent from its copies; in checked studies, under half trace to an unresolved V gene, and the reason for the others is unknown. V, J and clone size reflect that table, while D and trimming were determined from the DNA. The sample profile shows hundreds of thousands of clones; roughly 95% of them were found once. The leading ten clones occupy over 0.1% of the sample.

The V gene is TRBV19 and the J gene is TRBJ2-1; the D segment cannot be called with confidence. This receptor was obtained from a woman aged 25 to 39 in good health. Sequencing input: naive CD8+ T cells sorted from blood. The sample's cell subset or site, from its label and the paper: CD45RA+CCR7+. Here the CDR3 is given as CASSIDGPPEPHNEQFF. The DNA sequence is TGTGCCAGTAGTATAGATGGCCCCCCCGAACCACACAATGAGCAGTTCTTC.